The 24 T cell receptor beta chains presented below share a single source sample, sequenced in a study of blood T cell repertoires in COVID-19 (TCRdb year 2020). Libraries were constructed by the immunoSEQ multiplex PCR assay. TCRdb provides this immuneACCESS table in a form limited to in-frame rearrangements. Some clones are lacking; in checked studies, under half of them reflect an unresolved V gene, and why the rest are absent is not known. Present in this sample are around 500,000 clones, around nine tenths of which were seen just once. The top ten hold 1.8% of the sample. Sequenced material: PBMCs or T cells enriched from blood (not recorded which). Receptors were obtained from a woman in her thirties or forties who had recovered from COVID-19.

This clone was picked up one time. The V gene is TRBV10-1, the J gene TRBJ1-2, with 12 positions matching TRBD1. Per the germline V gene, CDR1 is WNHNN and CDR2 is SYGVQD (reference sequence). The CDR3 length is 15 residues. V gave up 6 bases and J gave up 3 bases; unmatched junction bases: 5. The CDR3 DNA is TGCGCCAGCAGGCCCGGGACAGGGGGCGACTATGGCTACACCTTC. It yields the protein CASRPGTGGDYGYTF.

The rearrangement uses TRBV5-1 and TRBJ1-1; 10 bases line up with TRBD1. CDR1 is SGHRS and CDR2 is YFSETQ in the germline V gene. This CDR3 is 15 amino acids long. After removal of 2 bases from V and 3 bases from J, the junction contained 4 bases not matched to a gene. This chain's CDR3 is CASSLTGQGYTEAFF. As DNA, the CDR3 is TGCGCCAGCAGCTTAACGGGACAGGGGTACACTGAAGCTTTCTTT.

This sequence joins TRBV10-3 and TRBJ2-4, with a tentative D call TRBD2 (6 bases). Germline assignment: CDR1 ENHRY and CDR2 SYGVKD. V was trimmed by 3 bases and J by 9 bases, leaving 9 bases between them. The CDR3 runs 12 residues. CDR3 residues: CAISESGGIQYF. CDR3 in DNA: TGTGCCATCAGTGAATCCGGGGGCATTCAGTACTTC.

V usage is TRBV7-8 and J usage is TRBJ1-5; perhaps TRBD1 as D (6 bases). V dropped 4 bases and J dropped 4 bases, with 8 bases sitting between them. The CDR3 spans 13 residues. The germline V gene encodes CDR1 SGHVS and CDR2 FQNEAQ. The CDR3 loop reads CASSSQGNQPQHF. CDR3 coding DNA: TGTGCCAGCAGCTCGCAGGGGAATCAGCCCCAGCATTTT.

In DNA, the CDR3 is TGCGCCAGCAGCCAAGACCCCCAGAGGACAGGGAGTAATTCACCCCTCCACTTT. Residues: CASSQDPQRTGSNSPLHF. The chain carries TRBV4-3 and TRBJ1-6; 8 bases are shared with TRBD1. Germline V lookup: CDR1 LGHNA, CDR2 YSLEER. This CDR3 contains 18 residues. The J segment lost 6 bases and the V segment lost 0 bases, leaving 10 bases of the junction unmatched.

Notes on this clone: Other nucleotide sequences in the sample specify the same CDR3. The chain links TRBV19 to TRBJ1-1; TRBD1 matches at 7 bases. The germline gives CDR1 LNHDA, CDR2 SQIVND (reference sequence). The CDR3 contains 13 residues. After removal of 5 bases from V and 1 base from J, the junction contained 1 base not matched to a gene. The CDR3 DNA reads as TGTGCCAGTAGTCGGACAGGGAACACTGAAGCTTTCTTT. This gives the protein CASSRTGNTEAFF.

The J gene is TRBJ2-7, the V gene TRBV11-2; TRBD1 agrees at 8 bases. The V segment lost 1 base and the J segment 4 bases; nucleotides outside the gene matches: 3. CDR1 SGHAT and CDR2 FQNNGV come from the germline V gene. The CDR3 loop spans 14 amino acids. As DNA, the CDR3 is TGTGCCAGCAGCTTAGCACAGGGGGAATACGAGCAGTACTTC. This translates into CASSLAQGEYEQYF.

The chain carries TRBV7-2 and TRBJ2-1; D is perhaps TRBD1 (7 bases). The V end was cut by 2 bases, the J end by 4 bases, with 15 bases between. The germline V gene encodes CDR1 SGHTA and CDR2 FQGNSA. CDR3 length: 16 amino acids. The CDR3: CASSLMGGQLYNEQFF. The CDR3 DNA reads as TGTGCCAGCAGCTTAATGGGGGGACAGCTTTACAATGAGCAGTTCTTC.

The chain couples TRBV19 to TRBJ1-6, with D hard to call. Trimming took 7 bases from V and 6 from J, leaving 13 bases between them. Germline-derived CDR1 and CDR2 are LNHDA and SQIVND (reference sequence). The CDR3 totals 14 residues. The CDR3 protein is CASKMRAGNSPLHF. CDR3 nucleotide sequence: TGTGCCAGTAAAATGAGGGCGGGTAATTCACCCCTCCACTTT. Variable domain in full (rest from reference TRBV19 and TRBJ1-6): DGGITQSPKYLFRKEGQNVTLSCEQNLNHDAMYWYRQDPGQGLRLIYYSQIVNDFQKGDIAEGYSVSREKKESFPLTVTSAQKNPTAFYLCASKMRAGNSPLHFGNGTRLTVT.

As to this clone: Since the CDR3 does not end with the conserved phenylalanine or tryptophan, this likely comes from a read error. It is unclear where the CDR3 begins or ends on the DNA, so no DNA is shown, and the CDR3 is as TCRdb lists it. This chain links TRBV19 with TRBJ1-3; the D call TRBD1 from the table was never checked on the DNA. The CDR3 has 12 residues if both end residues are counted. Germline CDR1 LNHDA, CDR2 SQIVND (reference sequence). CDR3 amino acids: CASSIGTLPLAC.

The chain links TRBV7-8 to TRBJ1-1; TRBD1 might be the D (6 bases). The CDR3 has 16 residues. CDR1 and CDR2 from the germline V gene are SGHVS and FQNEAQ. V lost 2 bases to trimming and J lost 5 bases, with 18 bases between them. The CDR3 DNA reads TGTGCCAGCAGCTTAAACACCGGGGGGCTTAAGACTGAAGCTTTCTTT. Protein: CASSLNTGGLKTEAFF. Full variable domain (remainder filled in from reference TRBV7-8 and TRBJ1-1): GAGVSQSPRYKVAKRGQDVALRCDPISGHVSLFWYQQALGQGPEFLTYFQNEAQLDKSGLPSDRFFAERPEGSVSTLKIQRTQQEDSAVYLCASSLNTGGLKTEAFFGQGTRLTVV.

V usage is TRBV29-1 and J usage is TRBJ1-1; possible D gene TRBD1, 5 bases. Trimming removed 7 bases at V and 4 bases at J, with 10 bases between. The CDR3 totals 11 residues. Per the germline V gene, CDR1 is SQVTM and CDR2 is ANQGSEA. The CDR3: CSGGGSTEAFF. CDR3 in DNA: TGCAGCGGGGGGGGGAGCACTGAAGCTTTCTTT.

The CDR3 is CASSQDWREIEETQYF. For the CDR3, the DNA is TGTGCCAGCAGCCAAGATTGGCGGGAGATTGAGGAGACCCAGTACTTC. The chain uses TRBV3-1 (or the pseudogene TRBV3-2) and TRBJ2-5; 7 nucleotides align to TRBD2. The CDR3 consists of 16 residues. Germline assignment: CDR1 LGHDT and CDR2 YNNKEL (reference sequence). Germline trimming cut 0 bases from V and 5 bases from J; bases unmatched to any gene: 9.

The gene calls are TRBV30 and TRBJ1-2, with D possibly TRBD1 on 6 matching bases. The CDR3 length is 15 residues. Germline V CDR1 and CDR2: GTSNPN, SVGIG (reference sequence). V lost 2 bases and J lost 2, with 15 bases in between. As DNA, the CDR3 is TGTGCCTGGAGTCGGGGGGCAGGATCCAACTATGGCTACACCTTC. It yields the protein CAWSRGAGSNYGYTF.

This clone was counted between two and nine times. V usage is TRBV9 and J usage is TRBJ1-1; TRBD1 agrees at 9 bases. Per the germline V gene, CDR1 is SGDLS and CDR2 is YYNGEE. The CDR3 loop spans 15 amino acids. V lost 0 bases, J lost 4 bases, and 4 bases stayed unmatched. The CDR3 here is CASSVEGQGSTEAFF. DNA of the CDR3: TGTGCCAGCAGCGTAGAAGGACAGGGGTCCACTGAAGCTTTCTTT.

This chain connects TRBV4-1 to TRBJ1-2; D may be TRBD1 (6 bases). The CDR3 length is 17 residues. The V and J ends lost 2 bases and 5 bases respectively, with 21 bases between them. The germline V gene encodes CDR1 MGHRA and CDR2 YSYEKL. Here the CDR3 DNA reads TGCGCCAGCAGCCAACTCGCCGTAGAGGGGGTAAGGTATGGCTACACCTTC. This gives the protein CASSQLAVEGVRYGYTF.

Concerning this clone itself: Other DNA sequences in this sample translate to the same CDR3. V gene TRBV2 combines with J gene TRBJ2-5; 8 positions agree with TRBD2. The CDR3 is made up of 13 amino acids. Looked up from germline, CDR1 is SNHLY and CDR2 is FYNNEI. The V segment lost 8 bases and the J segment 4 bases; nucleotides outside the gene matches: 6. The CDR3 sequence: CASGPGGRETQYF. In nucleotides, the CDR3 is TGTGCCAGCGGACCGGGGGGGAGAGAGACCCAGTACTTC.

This clone has a handful of counts. The chain is built from TRBV7-8 and TRBJ2-7; tentatively, D is TRBD1 (6 bases). The CDR3 is 14 residues long. V lost 1 base and J lost 1, with 8 bases in between. Germline CDR1 is SGHVS and CDR2 is FQNEAQ. DNA for the CDR3: TGTGCCAGCAGCTTAGGGACAGCTTCCTACGAGCAGTACTTC. This translates into CASSLGTASYEQYF.

The count of this clone is one. The chain recombines TRBV28 with TRBJ2-7; TRBD1 agrees at 7 bases. The CDR3 covers 17 residues. Germline V gene data show CDR1 as MDHEN and CDR2 as SYDVKM. V shed 9 bases, J shed 7 bases, and the junction held 24 bases outside the gene matches. CDR3 loop: CASSGGQPVPRSDEQYF. CDR3 nucleotide sequence: TGTGCCAGTAGTGGGGGACAGCCCGTGCCCAGATCGGATGAGCAGTACTTC.

The V and J genes are TRBV19 and TRBJ1-6; no clear D gene. Trimming took off 5 bases at V and 4 bases at J, with 6 bases between the two ends. The CDR3 has 13 amino acids. Germline values: CDR1 LNHDA, CDR2 SQIVND (reference sequence). The CDR3 here is CASSRGYNSPLHF. CDR3 DNA: TGTGCCAGTAGTCGGGGTTATAATTCACCCCTCCACTTT. Using reference TRBV19 and TRBJ1-6 for the parts outside the CDR3, the full variable domain is DGGITQSPKYLFRKEGQNVTLSCEQNLNHDAMYWYRQDPGQGLRLIYYSQIVNDFQKGDIAEGYSVSREKKESFPLTVTSAQKNPTAFYLCASSRGYNSPLHFGNGTRLTVT.

CDR3 sequence: CASSHSPVQGFEQYF. The CDR3, as DNA: TGTGCCAGCAGCCACTCGCCGGTCCAGGGGTTCGAGCAGTACTTC. V and J are TRBV3-1 (or the pseudogene TRBV3-2) and TRBJ2-7, with D maybe TRBD1 (6 bases). Germline V gene sequence: CDR1 LGHDT, CDR2 YNNKEL (reference sequence). The CDR3 consists of 15 residues. Trimming cost V 3 bases and J 6 bases, with 18 bases left between them.

This clone occurred a few times. The chain couples TRBV11-2 to TRBJ1-2, with a tentative D call TRBD1 (6 bases). V shed 2 bases and J shed 5 bases, with 18 bases lying between them. Germline V gene data show CDR1 as SGHAT and CDR2 as FQNNGV. The CDR3 sequence is 16 residues long. CDR3 nucleotide sequence: TGTGCCAGCAGCTTATGGCGTACAGGGCAAGGGTATGGCTACACCTTC. It encodes CASSLWRTGQGYGYTF.

The chain has TRBV12-3 or TRBV12-4 and TRBJ2-1; D gene ambiguous. This CDR3 has 13 amino acids. V lost 3 bases to trimming and J lost 7 bases, with 10 bases between them. CDR3: CASSFGRRNEQFF. CDR3 DNA: TGTGCCAGCAGTTTTGGGCGACGTAATGAGCAGTTCTTC.

The V gene is TRBV7-2, the J gene TRBJ1-2, with TRBD1 identical over 11 bases. This CDR3 is built from 15 residues. Germline CDR1 and CDR2: SGHTA and FQGNSA. With 5 bases clipped from V and 6 bases from J, the junction kept 8 bases outside the gene matches. The CDR3 DNA follows: TGTGCCAGCAGCGACCTTGGACAGGGGGCGAATGGCTACACCTTC. This encodes CASSDLGQGANGYTF.